The entry below gives a single T cell receptor (beta chain) sequence along with its context. Its antigen is unknown. The data derive from a study of post-analysis software for immune sequencing data. Researchers reported that TCR beta cDNA libraries carried unique molecular identifiers. TCRdb processed the PCR reads anew with MiXCR; each CDR3 protein has one entry. The data contain 740,000 or so distinct CDR3 sequences, about 57% of them singletons. CDR3 length equals 18 residues. The J segment lost 6 bases and the V segment lost 5 bases, leaving 15 bases of the junction unmatched. General observations from the study: Patients had higher frequencies than controls of four to six TRBV segments, including TRBV5-6, TRBV5-1 and TRBV20-1.

The clonotype comes from a girl aged 10-17 years with multiple sclerosis. The specimen was blood. The chain uses TRBV12-3 or TRBV12-4 and TRBJ2-7; TRBD2 agrees at 14 bases. The CDR3 DNA is TGTGCCAGCAGTCCAATAGGGACTAGCGGGAGTGTTTCTAGCGAGCAGTACTTC. This sequence encodes CASSPIGTSGSVSSEQYF.